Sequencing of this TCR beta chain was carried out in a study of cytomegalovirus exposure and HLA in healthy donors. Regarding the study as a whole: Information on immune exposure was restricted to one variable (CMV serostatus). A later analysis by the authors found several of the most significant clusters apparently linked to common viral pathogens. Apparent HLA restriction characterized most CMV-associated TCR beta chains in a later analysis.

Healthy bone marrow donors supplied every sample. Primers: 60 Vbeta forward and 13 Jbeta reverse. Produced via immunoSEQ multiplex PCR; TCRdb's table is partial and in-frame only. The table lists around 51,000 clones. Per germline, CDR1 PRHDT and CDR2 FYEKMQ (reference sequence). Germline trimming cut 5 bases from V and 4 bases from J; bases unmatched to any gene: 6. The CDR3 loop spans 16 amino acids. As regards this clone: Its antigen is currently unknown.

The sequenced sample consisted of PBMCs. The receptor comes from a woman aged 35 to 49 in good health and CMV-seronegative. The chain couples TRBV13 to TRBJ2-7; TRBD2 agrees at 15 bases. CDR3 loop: CASSPPGLAGGYEQYF. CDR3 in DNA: TGTGCCAGCAGCCCGCCGGGACTAGCGGGAGGTTACGAGCAGTACTTC. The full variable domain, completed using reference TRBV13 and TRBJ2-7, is AAGVIQSPRHLIKEKRETATLKCYPIPRHDTVYWYQQGPGQDPQFLISFYEKMQSDKGSIPDRFSAQQFSDYHSELNMSSLELGDSALYFCASSPPGLAGGYEQYFGPGTRLTVT.